Listed here are 27 T cell receptor beta chains from one sample, sequenced in a study of blood T cell repertoires in COVID-19. Assay: immunoSEQ multiplex PCR; the TCRdb copy retains only in-frame clones and omits some. The sample comprises more than 200,000 clones, 84% of which are singletons, and approximately 1.3% rests with the top ten. The specimen sequenced was peripheral blood. The receptor set was obtained from a middle-aged woman who had recovered from COVID-19.

The V and J genes are TRBV6-2 or TRBV6-3 and TRBJ1-6; D is undetermined. This CDR3 spans 12 amino acids. The V end was cut by 2 bases, the J end by 8 bases, with 4 bases between. From germline, CDR1 is MNHEY and CDR2 SVGEGT. The DNA of the CDR3 is TGTGCCAGCAGTTACCGTCATTCACCCCTCCACTTT. Encoded protein: CASSYRHSPLHF.

The chain recombines TRBV3-1 (or the pseudogene TRBV3-2) with TRBJ1-3; 7 bases agree with TRBD1. From germline, CDR1 is LGHDT and CDR2 YNNKEL (reference sequence). This CDR3 has 18 residues. Trimming took 0 bases from V and 0 from J; bases not matched to a gene: 8. CDR3 DNA: TGTGCCAGCAGCCAAGACGTAGGACAGGTGCTCTCTGGAAACACCATATATTTT. Its protein is CASSQDVGQVLSGNTIYF.

The gene calls are TRBV7-6 and TRBJ1-6; D not certain. The ends were cut back, 6 bases at V and 2 bases at J, with 11 bases in the middle. CDR1 and CDR2 from the germline V gene are SGHVS and FNYEAQ. The CDR3 consists of 15 residues. CDR3 coding DNA: TGTGCCAGCAGTATGGAACGGGCCTATAATTCACCCCTCCACTTT. It yields the protein CASSMERAYNSPLHF.

The CDR3 DNA is TGTGCCAGCAGTTTAGGGGGCGGTTACGAGCAGTACTTC. It encodes CASSLGGGYEQYF. V gene TRBV12-3 or TRBV12-4 combines with J gene TRBJ2-7; tentative D call: TRBD1 (5 bases). The CDR3 consists of 13 residues. V shed 1 base and J shed 4 bases, with 8 bases lying between them.

The rearrangement joins TRBV28 to TRBJ2-7; D gene ambiguous. The CDR3 runs 12 residues. V lost 5 bases and J lost 6, with 11 bases in between. The germline gives CDR1 MDHEN, CDR2 SYDVKM. CDR3 loop: CASSRMTPEQYF. The CDR3 DNA sequence: TGTGCCAGCAGTCGGATGACTCCCGAGCAGTACTTC.

This clone has a handful of counts. J is TRBJ1-6 and V is TRBV2; TRBD1 is a possible D gene (5 bases). The CDR3 loop spans 14 amino acids. The germline V gene encodes CDR1 SNHLY and CDR2 FYNNEI. Trimming cost V 10 bases and J 7 bases, with 17 bases left between them. The CDR3 region is CAIQNGGLNSPLHF. The CDR3 bases are TGTGCCATCCAGAACGGGGGTCTCAATTCACCCCTCCACTTT.

This sequence joins TRBV4-3 and TRBJ1-6; 11 positions match TRBD1. V trimming: 3 bases; J trimming: 7 bases; junction bases outside the gene matches: 11. This CDR3 has 18 residues. CDR1 LGHNA and CDR2 YSLEER come from the germline V gene. CDR3 residues: CASSQVLLGTGGNSPLHF. In DNA form, the CDR3 reads TGCGCCAGCAGCCAGGTACTACTAGGGACAGGGGGAAATTCACCCCTCCACTTT.

V and J are TRBV5-1 and TRBJ2-5; 8 bases line up with TRBD1. Trimming removed 4 bases from V and 2 bases from J; junction bases left unmatched: 4. The CDR3 runs to 14 residues. Germline CDR1 reads SGHRS; CDR2 reads YFSETQ. This CDR3 is CASSDHRGQETQYF. The CDR3 bases are TGCGCCAGCAGCGATCACAGGGGGCAAGAGACCCAGTACTTC.

The rearrangement links TRBV3-1 (or the pseudogene TRBV3-2) to TRBJ1-3; D call uncertain. CDR3 size: 15 residues. V lost 2 bases to trimming and J lost 0 bases, with 8 bases between them. CDR1 and CDR2 from the germline V gene are LGHDT and YNNKEL (reference sequence). The CDR3 coding sequence is TGTGCCAGCAGCCAAAAAATATACTCTGGAAACACCATATATTTT. Translated: CASSQKIYSGNTIYF.

The chain couples TRBV11-3 to TRBJ2-3, with 9 bases aligning to TRBD2. The CDR3 is made up of 15 amino acids. Germline CDR1 SGHNT, CDR2 YENEEA. The J segment lost 0 bases and the V segment lost 3 bases, leaving 1 base of the junction unmatched. CDR3 bases: TGTGCCAGCAGCTTGGGACTAGCTAGCACAGATACGCAGTATTTT. Its translation: CASSLGLASTDTQYF.

The chain recombines TRBV15 with TRBJ1-1; D perhaps matches TRBD1 (6 bases). The CDR3 sequence is 13 residues long. Germline V gives CDR1 LNHNV, CDR2 YYDKDF (reference sequence). Trimming removed 5 bases from V and 3 bases from J, with 10 bases in between. The CDR3 coding sequence is TGTGCCACCAGCGTACAGGGAGACACTGAAGCTTTCTTT. This sequence encodes CATSVQGDTEAFF.

The chain uses TRBV19 and TRBJ2-2; the D gene is possibly TRBD2 (5 bases). Germline CDR1 and CDR2: LNHDA and SQIVND (reference sequence). The CDR3 is 15 residues long. The ends were cut back, 0 bases at V and 2 bases at J, with 7 bases in the middle. The CDR3 coding sequence is TGTGCCAGTAGTATAGACCTAGCTAACACCGGGGAGCTGTTTTTT. As protein: CASSIDLANTGELFF.

As for this clone: The sample has other DNA sequences that encode this CDR3 too. V is TRBV7-9 and J is TRBJ1-2; D gene uncertain. V was trimmed by 2 bases and J by 0 bases, leaving 10 bases between them. CDR1 SEHNR and CDR2 FQNEAQ come from the germline V gene (reference sequence). The CDR3 is 15 residues long. CDR3 coding DNA: TGTGCCAGCAGCTTATTGGCAGGAACTAACTATGGCTACACCTTC. Its protein is CASSLLAGTNYGYTF.

CDR3 coding DNA: TGTGCCAGTAATCCAGGGTACGACAATCAGCCCCAGCATTTT. It translates to CASNPGYDNQPQHF. The genes are TRBV19 and TRBJ1-5; possibly TRBD1 for D (5 bases). Germline assignment: CDR1 LNHDA and CDR2 SQIVND (reference sequence). Trimming removed 7 bases from V and 3 bases from J, with 13 bases in between. CDR3 length equals 14 residues.

The J gene is TRBJ1-2, the V gene TRBV19; D is unresolved. CDR1 LNHDA and CDR2 SQIVND come from the germline V gene (reference sequence). The length of the CDR3 is 14 residues. V was pared by 4 bases and J by 4 bases, with 13 bases between. CDR3 residues: CASSKSGVLYGYTF. CDR3 nucleotide sequence: TGTGCCAGTAGTAAGTCGGGTGTGCTCTATGGCTACACCTTC.

This chain's CDR3 is CASSLGQGNYEQYF. In DNA, the CDR3 is TGCGCCAGCAGCTTGGGGCAGGGCAACTACGAGCAGTACTTC. This chain connects TRBV5-1 to TRBJ2-7, with D perhaps matching TRBD1 (5 bases). The germline gives CDR1 SGHRS, CDR2 YFSETQ. V was shortened by 0 bases and J by 3 bases, with 10 bases between the two germline ends. This CDR3 is 14 amino acids long.

The chain uses TRBV24-1 and TRBJ2-3; TRBD1 matches at 7 bases. Looked up from germline, CDR1 is KGHDR and CDR2 is SFDVKD. The length of the CDR3 is 15 residues. J lost 0 bases, V lost 4 bases, and 3 bases had no gene match. CDR3 region: CATSDSGQSTDTQYF. CDR3 DNA: TGTGCCACCAGTGACTCGGGACAGAGCACAGATACGCAGTATTTT.

The CDR3 here is CASRPDRGYEAFF. CDR3 nucleotides: TGTGCCAGCAGACCAGACCGGGGTTATGAAGCTTTCTTT. The V gene is TRBV25-1, the J gene TRBJ1-1; D is unclear. Trimming stripped 6 bases from V and 7 bases from J, with 15 bases between. Per the germline V gene, CDR1 is MGHDK and CDR2 is SYGVNS. The CDR3 is 13 residues long.

This clone was recorded only once. The V call is TRBV5-1, the J call TRBJ1-2, with 7 bases aligning to TRBD1. The germline CDR1 and CDR2 sequences are SGHRS and YFSETQ. Trimming removed 4 bases from V and 2 bases from J; junction bases left unmatched: 8. The CDR3 covers 15 residues. Here the CDR3 DNA reads TGCGCCAGCAGCCCGACAGGGACCAACAACTATGGCTACACCTTC. Protein product: CASSPTGTNNYGYTF.

J is TRBJ1-6 and V is TRBV7-2; TRBD1 might be the D (6 bases). Germline lookup yields CDR1 SGHTA and CDR2 FQGNSA. V lost 1 base, J lost 7 bases, and 11 bases lay in between. This CDR3 is 15 amino acids long. Here the CDR3 DNA reads TGTGCCAGCAGCTTAGGGGACATCGGGAATTCACCCCTCCACTTT. The encoded protein is CASSLGDIGNSPLHF.

This chain uses TRBV12-5 with TRBJ1-5; D might be TRBD1 (5 bases). The CDR3 sequence is 17 residues long. CDR1 LGHNT and CDR2 FRNRAP come from the germline V gene. V gave up 6 bases and J gave up 3 bases, with 21 bases separating them. CDR3 region: CASGFMTVRSPNQPQHF. CDR3 in DNA: TGTGCTAGTGGGTTTATGACAGTGAGGAGTCCCAATCAGCCCCAGCATTTT. The variable domain in full, with the rest retrieved from reference TRBV12-5 and TRBJ1-5, is DARVTQTPRHKVTEMGQEVTMRCQPILGHNTVFWYRQTMMQGLELLAYFRNRAPLDDSGMPKDRFSAEMPDATLATLKIQPSEPRDSAVYFCASGFMTVRSPNQPQHFGDGTRLSIL.

The V call is TRBV7-8, the J call TRBJ1-6, with TRBD1 matching over 7 bases. This CDR3 is built from 14 residues. Unmatched junction bases numbered 3, after V lost 5 bases and J lost 5 bases. The germline V gene has CDR1 SGHVS and CDR2 FQNEAQ. The CDR3, as DNA: TGTGCCAGCAGCACGGGACAGAATAATTCACCCCTCCACTTT. It is translated as CASSTGQNNSPLHF.

The gene calls are TRBV5-1 and TRBJ2-3, with TRBD2 identical over 11 bases. Unmatched junction bases numbered 9, after V lost 6 bases and J lost 0 bases. The CDR3 has 17 amino acids. The germline V gene has CDR1 SGHRS and CDR2 YFSETQ. The CDR3 reads CASKLGLAEYSTDTQYF. The DNA for the CDR3 is TGCGCCAGCAAACTGGGACTAGCGGAATATAGCACAGATACGCAGTATTTT.

The V call is TRBV18, the J call TRBJ2-5; D might be TRBD2 (6 bases). V dropped 2 bases and J dropped 4 bases, with 8 bases sitting between them. CDR3 length: 13 residues. CDR1 and CDR2 from the germline V gene are KGHSH and LQKENI. The CDR3 region is CASSPGGLETQYF. DNA for the CDR3: TGTGCCAGCTCACCAGGAGGGTTAGAGACCCAGTACTTC.

The V call is TRBV6-2 or TRBV6-3, the J call TRBJ1-3; TRBD1 aligns across 7 bases. The V gene end was trimmed by 6 bases and the J gene end by 4 bases; junction bases not matched to a gene: 6. The germline V gene has CDR1 MNHEY and CDR2 SVGEGT. This CDR3 is 14 amino acids long. As DNA, the CDR3 is TGTGCCAGCAGCCGCGGGACAGCCGGAAACACCATATATTTT. It translates to CASSRGTAGNTIYF.

V is TRBV6-5 and J is TRBJ1-1, with unresolved D. The CDR3 length is 12 residues. The germline V and J ends were trimmed by 7 bases and 7 bases, with 13 bases remaining between them. Per the germline V gene, CDR1 is MNHEY and CDR2 is SVGAGI. The CDR3 DNA reads TGTGCCAGCAAGACTTTTAAAGGTGAAGCTTTCTTT. Translated, it gives CASKTFKGEAFF.

The chain joins TRBV13 to TRBJ2-3; 14 nucleotides agree with TRBD2. CDR3 length: 16 residues. Germline CDR1 is PRHDT and CDR2 is FYEKMQ (reference sequence). With V trimmed by 10 bases and J by 1 base, 7 bases remained unmatched. The CDR3, as DNA: TGTGCCACCAGACTAGCGGGGGGGCCCGGCACAGATACGCAGTATTTT. It codes for CATRLAGGPGTDTQYF.